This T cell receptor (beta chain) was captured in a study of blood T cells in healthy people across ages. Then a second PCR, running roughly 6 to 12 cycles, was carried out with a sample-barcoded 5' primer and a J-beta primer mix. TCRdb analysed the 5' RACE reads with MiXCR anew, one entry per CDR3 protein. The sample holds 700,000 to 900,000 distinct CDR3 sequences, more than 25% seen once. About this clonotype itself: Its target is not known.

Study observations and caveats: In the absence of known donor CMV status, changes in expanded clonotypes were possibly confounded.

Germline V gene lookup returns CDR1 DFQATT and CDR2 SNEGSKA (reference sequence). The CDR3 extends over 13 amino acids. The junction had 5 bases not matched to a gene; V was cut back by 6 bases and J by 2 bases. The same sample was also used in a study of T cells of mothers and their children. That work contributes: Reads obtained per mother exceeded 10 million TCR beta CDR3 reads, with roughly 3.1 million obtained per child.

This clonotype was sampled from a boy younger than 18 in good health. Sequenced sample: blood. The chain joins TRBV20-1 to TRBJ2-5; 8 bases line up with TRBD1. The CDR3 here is CSAVGTGQETQYF. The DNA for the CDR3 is TGCAGTGCAGTAGGGACAGGTCAAGAGACCCAGTACTTC.